These 18 T cell receptor beta chains came from one sample sequenced in a study of Ad26.COV2.S vaccination and SARS-CoV-2 variants. TCRdb keeps only in-frame clones here, not all; method: immunoSEQ multiplex PCR. The data hold about 680,000 clones, with roughly 90% observed a single time. The sample's treatment: approximately 18 received Ad26.COV2.S at low or high dose, single or two shots; about 5 received placebo; per-sample allocation not given. Sampling occurred on day 63 after the first vaccine or placebo injection. The source was peripheral blood, collected in a trial of Ad26.COV2.S vaccine versus placebo. Source of these receptors: a person between 18 and 65 years old who received the Ad26.COV2.S COVID-19 vaccine or a placebo.

The chain combines TRBV3-1 (or the pseudogene TRBV3-2) with TRBJ1-6; D gene uncertain. V lost 3 bases and J 4 bases, leaving 7 bases between the germline ends. Germline lookup yields CDR1 LGHDT and CDR2 YNNKEL (reference sequence). This CDR3 comprises 14 residues. CDR3: CASSQAIYNSPLHF. DNA of the CDR3: TGTGCCAGCAGCCAGGCCATTTATAATTCACCCCTCCACTTT.

The rearrangement uses TRBV5-1 and TRBJ2-2, with D maybe TRBD1 (6 bases). Trimming shortened V by 3 bases and J by 1 base, and 16 bases separated the two germline ends. The CDR3 is made up of 17 amino acids. The V gene's germline CDR1 is SGHRS and CDR2 YFSETQ. Here the CDR3 DNA reads TGCGCCAGCAGCTCAGGCAGGGGTTTCCTGAACACCGGGGAGCTGTTTTTT. Encoded protein: CASSSGRGFLNTGELFF.

This clone has a single count. In the same sample, other DNA sequences code for this CDR3. The chain uses TRBV10-3 and TRBJ1-1; 7 positions match TRBD1. Trimming cost V 6 bases and J 3 bases; bases outside gene matches: 4. From germline, CDR1 is ENHRY and CDR2 SYGVKD. This CDR3 is 13 amino acids long. CDR3 protein: CAISSDRDTEAFF. The CDR3 DNA is TGTGCCATCAGCTCTGACAGGGACACTGAAGCTTTCTTT.

The chain recombines TRBV24-1 with TRBJ2-5, with 13 positions matching TRBD2. Germline CDR1 reads KGHDR; CDR2 reads SFDVKD. The CDR3 runs to 17 residues. J was trimmed by 4 bases and V by 3 bases; bases with no gene match: 7. CDR3 region: CATSDGRTSGSGETQYF. The CDR3 DNA sequence: TGTGCCACCAGTGATGGCAGGACTAGCGGGAGCGGAGAGACCCAGTACTTC.

The chain carries TRBV30 and TRBJ1-6; 9 bases fit TRBD1. The J segment lost 5 bases and the V segment lost 0 bases, leaving 20 bases of the junction unmatched. Germline V lookup: CDR1 GTSNPN, CDR2 SVGIG (reference sequence). The CDR3 sequence is 21 residues long. The CDR3 loop is CAWSVQLRWTGDETNNSPLHF. DNA for the CDR3: TGTGCCTGGAGTGTCCAGTTGAGGTGGACAGGGGACGAGACGAATAATTCACCCCTCCACTTT.

V and J are TRBV4-2 and TRBJ1-5; possible D gene TRBD1, 6 bases. The CDR3 consists of 15 residues. The germline CDR1 and CDR2 sequences are LGHNA and YNFKEQ. V lost 4 bases and J 5 bases, leaving 15 bases between the germline ends. CDR3 amino acids: CASSPETGGDQPQHF. CDR3 nucleotide sequence: TGTGCCAGCAGCCCAGAGACAGGTGGGGATCAGCCCCAGCATTTT.

The rearrangement uses TRBV24-1 and TRBJ2-7, with TRBD2 matching over 7 bases. The V segment lost 2 bases and the J segment 2 bases; nucleotides outside the gene matches: 2. Germline V gives CDR1 KGHDR, CDR2 SFDVKD. The CDR3 runs 14 residues. CDR3 nucleotide sequence: TGTGCCACCAGTGATTCGGGACTAACCTACGAGCAGTACTTC. Residues: CATSDSGLTYEQYF.

The V and J genes are TRBV27 and TRBJ2-1, with 9 bases matching TRBD1. The V and J ends lost 3 bases and 10 bases, in that order; junction bases with no gene match: 13. This CDR3 has 16 residues. In germline, CDR1 is MNHEY, CDR2 SMNVEV (reference sequence). The CDR3 here is CASSFSRTGELVEQFF. The DNA for the CDR3 is TGTGCCAGCAGTTTTTCCCGGACAGGGGAATTGGTCGAGCAGTTCTTC.

V usage is TRBV18 and J usage is TRBJ2-5; tentatively, D is TRBD1 or TRBD2 (5 bases each). Trimming took 4 bases from V and 3 from J, leaving 15 bases between them. The germline V gene encodes CDR1 KGHSH and CDR2 LQKENI. The CDR3 loop spans 15 amino acids. CDR3 sequence reads: CASSQLPGTEETQYF. The CDR3 region has the DNA TGTGCCAGCTCACAACTACCCGGGACGGAAGAGACCCAGTACTTC.

This rearrangement joins TRBV30 to TRBJ1-5; TRBD1 might be the D (5 bases). Trimming took off 0 bases at V and 5 bases at J, with 8 bases between the two ends. This CDR3 spans 13 amino acids. CDR1 GTSNPN and CDR2 SVGIG come from the germline V gene (reference sequence). The CDR3 reads CAWSVGEHQPQHF. DNA for the CDR3: TGTGCCTGGAGTGTAGGGGAGCATCAGCCCCAGCATTTT.

CDR3 loop: CASSFLGLTPDTGELFF. In DNA form, the CDR3 reads TGTGCCAGTAGTTTCTTGGGCCTTACCCCGGACACCGGGGAGCTGTTTTTT. V is TRBV19 and J is TRBJ2-2; the D is unclear. V lost 5 bases and J lost 3, with 19 bases in between. Per germline, CDR1 LNHDA and CDR2 SQIVND (reference sequence). This CDR3 region has 17 residues.

The chain recombines TRBV6-5 with TRBJ1-3; 7 bases are a match to TRBD1. The V and J ends lost 6 bases and 4 bases, in that order; junction bases with no gene match: 9. The germline V gene encodes CDR1 MNHEY and CDR2 SVGAGI. This CDR3 region has 15 residues. CDR3 residues: CASRRTGLGGNTIYF. In DNA, the CDR3 is TGTGCCAGCAGGCGGACAGGTTTGGGGGGAAACACCATATATTTT.

This chain uses TRBV2 with TRBJ2-7, with unresolved D. Trimming took off 6 bases at V and 3 bases at J, with 18 bases between the two ends. The CDR3 runs to 15 residues. The V gene's germline CDR1 is SNHLY and CDR2 FYNNEI. This chain's CDR3 is CASSSPDQTFYEQYF. The CDR3 DNA sequence: TGTGCCAGCAGCTCCCCGGACCAGACATTCTACGAGCAGTACTTC.

In its sample, this clone was seen once. V is TRBV6-2 or TRBV6-3 and J is TRBJ2-1, with D maybe TRBD2 (5 bases). V was trimmed by 2 bases and J by 9 bases, leaving 14 bases between them. This CDR3 contains 14 residues. CDR1 and CDR2 (germline): MNHEY, SVGEGT. The chain's CDR3 is CASSYGRAWGEQFF. DNA for the CDR3: TGTGCCAGCAGTTACGGGCGGGCCTGGGGTGAGCAGTTCTTC.

The chain is built from TRBV6-2 or TRBV6-3 and TRBJ2-4; maybe TRBD1 (6 bases). CDR1 MNHEY and CDR2 SVGEGT come from the germline V gene. Trimming pared 2 bases from V and 9 bases from J, leaving 14 bases between. The CDR3 totals 14 residues. CDR3 sequence (DNA): TGTGCCAGCAGTTACGACAGGACTGTTGCCATTCAGTACTTC. This encodes CASSYDRTVAIQYF.

V is TRBV5-1 and J is TRBJ2-7; D gene ambiguous. The germline gives CDR1 SGHRS, CDR2 YFSETQ. V was cut by 4 bases and J by 6 bases, with 14 bases left in between. This CDR3 spans 13 amino acids. The chain's CDR3 is CASSLFTEGEQYF. Here the CDR3 DNA reads TGCGCCAGCAGCCTCTTCACAGAAGGCGAGCAGTACTTC.

The rearrangement links TRBV2 to TRBJ2-5; D might be TRBD2 (7 bases). Trimming removed 6 bases at V and 2 bases at J, with 13 bases between. CDR1 and CDR2 from the germline V gene are SNHLY and FYNNEI. The CDR3 extends over 14 amino acids. CDR3: CASRRGGNQETQYF. The CDR3 bases are TGTGCCAGCAGAAGGGGGGGGAATCAAGAGACCCAGTACTTC.

J is TRBJ2-5 and V is TRBV29-1; TRBD2 is a possible D gene (6 bases). Between the trimmed V and J ends, which lost 2 bases and 3 bases, there was a span of 13 bases. This CDR3 is built from 14 residues. CDR1 SQVTM and CDR2 ANQGSEA come from the germline V gene. CDR3 in DNA: TGCAGCGTTGAAAGGAGCGGGTACGAAGAGACCCAGTACTTC. Its translation is CSVERSGYEETQYF.